This T cell receptor beta chain came from a study of blood T cell repertoires in COVID-19. Study-level information: COVID-19 samples from acute and convalescent phases originated in the United States, Italy and Spain. The analysed material was cDNA or gDNA that came from T cells, B-cell-depleted T cells, or PBMCs.

As handled by the study authors: Estimates of nucleated cell counts were drawn from the amplification of reference gene primers. Data came from immunoSEQ multiplex PCR; TCRdb stores just in-frame clones and leaves some out. D and trimming come from the DNA, and the V and J calls and clone size come from that table. The sample shows hundreds of thousands of clones, around nine tenths of them seen only once. In Seattle, patients joined the study during active infection and were tracked longitudinally. The CDR3 sequence is 15 residues long. Trimming pared 3 bases from V and 2 bases from J, leaving 13 bases between. CDR1 and CDR2 from the germline V gene are SGHAT and FQNNGV.

What was sequenced was peripheral blood. The chain carries TRBV11-2 and TRBJ1-2; perhaps TRBD1 as D (6 bases). This clonotype was sampled from a man aged 55 to 70 with COVID-19, enrolled during active disease. CDR3 amino acids: CASSLTQGVNYGYTF. As DNA, the CDR3 is TGTGCCAGCAGCTTGACACAGGGAGTAAACTATGGCTACACCTTC.